The 5 T cell receptor beta chains presented below share a single source sample, sequenced in a study of yellow fever vaccine responses in identical twins. Using its own MiXCR run on the RT-PCR reads, TCRdb lists one record per CDR3 protein. The data show about 10,000 distinct CDR3 sequences, roughly 83% seen once. Source: T cells from blood (PBMCs), unsorted or a sorted subset (not recorded which), taken before or after yellow fever vaccination (not recorded which). These receptors were obtained from a woman aged 18-29 years who received the yellow fever vaccine.

This clonotype was seen a single time. The rearrangement joins TRBV28 to TRBJ2-4, with 12 bases that match TRBD2. Germline V lookup: CDR1 MDHEN, CDR2 SYDVKM. This CDR3 has 18 residues. With V trimmed by 3 bases and J by 6 bases, 12 bases remained unmatched. CDR3 DNA sequence: TGTGCCAGCAGTTTTGGTGCTAGCGGGAGGGCGGGTGGAAACATTCAGTACTTC. Amino acids: CASSFGASGRAGGNIQYF.

This clonotype appeared once. V is TRBV10-1 and J is TRBJ2-7; maybe TRBD1 (6 bases). The germline V gene has CDR1 WNHNN and CDR2 SYGVQD (reference sequence). V lost 6 bases, J lost 3 bases, and 12 bases lay in between. This CDR3 has 13 amino acids. The CDR3 region is CASSRGFGYEQYV. For the CDR3, the DNA is TGCGCCAGCAGCAGGGGATTCGGCTACGAGCAGTACGTC.

The chain joins TRBV27 to TRBJ2-7; TRBD1 matches 10 bases. There are 15 residues in the CDR3. Germline CDR1 reads MNHEY; CDR2 reads SMNVEV (reference sequence). V shed 6 bases and J 0 bases; nucleotides not matched to a gene: 5. The CDR3 here is CASSPGTGASYEQYV. CDR3 in DNA: TGTGCCAGCAGCCCCGGGACAGGGGCCTCCTACGAGCAGTACGTC.

This chain connects TRBV18 to TRBJ2-5; 7 positions match TRBD2. This CDR3 spans 13 amino acids. V was pared by 4 bases and J by 5 bases, with 4 bases of the junction left unmatched. Germline values: CDR1 KGHSH, CDR2 LQKENI. The CDR3, as DNA: TGTGCCAGCTCACTTGGAGCGGGGGAGACCCAGTACTTC. Amino acids: CASSLGAGETQYF.

The gene calls are TRBV4-3 and TRBJ2-1, with 8 bases identical to TRBD2. Germline V gene data show CDR1 as LGHNA and CDR2 as YSLEER. This CDR3 region has 16 residues. Trimming cost V 0 bases and J 7 bases; bases outside gene matches: 8. CDR3 sequence: CASSQDVGRATNEQFF. In DNA form, the CDR3 reads TGCGCCAGCAGCCAAGATGTCGGGAGGGCCACAAATGAGCAGTTCTTC.